This T cell receptor (beta chain) was sequenced during a study of human T cells and chemical hapten exposure. From germline, CDR1 is WNHNN and CDR2 SYGVQD (reference sequence). CDR3 length: 13 residues. The V and J ends lost 4 bases and 4 bases respectively, with 7 bases between them. As to time point: patch test 2, 6 weeks after DPC sensitization. Indicated treatment: therapeutic diphenylcyclopropenone sensitization with weekly scalp DPC. Alopecia patients, 18 to 70 years old and DPC-suitable, served as donors. Individual cDNA molecules had unique molecular identifiers attached to them by the library. Authors' data handling: TCR counts had a median of approximately 96,000 per sample and spanned about 20,000 to 700,000. TCRdb passed the RACE reads through MiXCR, listing each CDR3 protein once. The V and J calls here are based on TCRdb, not the publication. The sample carries approximately 95,000 distinct CDR3 sequences, around 10% recorded once.

The table lists this clonotype with a few counts. Sample: whole blood, taken in connection with sensitization to the hapten diphenylcyclopropenone (DPC). This chain connects TRBV10-1 to TRBJ2-2, with D perhaps matching TRBD1 (5 bases). The sequence was collected from a woman aged 35 to 49 with alopecia areata. Some clones in this sample may be carry-over from other donors' samples. Here the CDR3 DNA reads TGCGCCAGCAGTGGACAGCTCACCGGGGAGCTGTTTTTT. Its translation is CASSGQLTGELFF.